The 22 T cell receptor beta chains reported below all come from one sample, sequenced in a study of T cells in tumors after PD-1 blockade. Clones were read by immunoSEQ multiplex PCR, and TCRdb kept only the in-frame ones, dropping some. The sample lists around 50,000 clones; approximately 79% were seen once. The material was PBMCs, obtained before anti-PD-1 treatment. The receptor set was obtained from a human donor with basal cell carcinoma.

As to this clone: Additional DNA sequences in this sample encode the identical CDR3. V and J are TRBV11-3 and TRBJ1-4, with a tentative D call TRBD1 (6 bases). V lost 3 bases and J lost 7, with 15 bases in between. This CDR3 has 15 amino acids. In germline, CDR1 is SGHNT, CDR2 YENEEA. This chain's CDR3 is CASSFGGARGEKLFF. The CDR3 nucleotides are TGTGCCAGCAGCTTCGGGGGGGCTCGGGGTGAAAAACTGTTTTTT.

The V gene is TRBV5-4, the J gene TRBJ2-2, with D maybe TRBD2 (5 bases). V lost 0 bases, J lost 2 bases, and 11 bases lay in between. The V gene's germline CDR1 is SGHNT and CDR2 YYREEE (reference sequence). The CDR3 is 16 residues long. The CDR3 region is CASSLGLAINTGELFF. CDR3 DNA sequence: TGTGCCAGCAGCTTGGGGCTAGCAATAAACACCGGGGAGCTGTTTTTT.

The CDR3 region is CASSLEGTRQYF. The DNA of the CDR3 is TGTGCCAGCAGTTTAGAGGGGACTAGGCAGTATTTT. The rearrangement links TRBV12-3 or TRBV12-4 to TRBJ2-3; 8 bases match TRBD2. V dropped 1 base and J dropped 11; count of bases not matched to a gene: 2. This CDR3 is 12 amino acids long.

Sample share makes this clone medium-sized (0.01 to 0.1%). Other nucleotide sequences from this sample produce the same CDR3. This CDR3 reads CASSERGFTEAFF. The CDR3 coding sequence is TGTGCCAGCAGTGAGAGGGGATTCACTGAAGCTTTCTTT. The genes are TRBV6-1 and TRBJ1-1; weak D call: TRBD1 (5 bases). The CDR3 is 13 residues long. V was clipped by 3 bases and J by 4 bases, with 9 bases between them. CDR1 and CDR2 (germline): MNHNS, SASEGT.

The V and J genes are TRBV16 and TRBJ1-2, with D unresolved. V was shortened by 1 base and J by 2 bases, with 8 bases between the two germline ends. Per germline, CDR1 KGHSY and CDR2 FQNENV. This CDR3 has 14 residues. The CDR3 coding sequence is TGTGCCAGCAGCCAATTTCTAGAAAACTATGGCTACACCTTC. Residues: CASSQFLENYGYTF.

This chain links TRBV5-1 with TRBJ2-5, with 8 nucleotides matching TRBD1. Germline V gene data show CDR1 as SGHRS and CDR2 as YFSETQ. Trimming took 3 bases from V and 2 from J; bases not matched to a gene: 6. The CDR3 sequence is 15 residues long. The CDR3 loop is CASSSTGVGQETQYF. Written as DNA, the CDR3 is TGCGCCAGCAGCTCGACAGGGGTAGGGCAAGAGACCCAGTACTTC.

The chain joins TRBV18 to TRBJ2-5; 12 positions match TRBD1. Germline CDR1 is KGHSH and CDR2 is LQKENI. V lost 5 bases, J lost 5 bases, and 12 bases stayed unmatched. The CDR3 has 17 amino acids. The CDR3 nucleotides are TGTGCCAGCTCATTTACTCCGGGACAGGGGGCTGGTGAGACCCAGTACTTC. This gives the protein CASSFTPGQGAGETQYF.

Here the CDR3 DNA reads TGCGCCACTTCCGGGGTTTCGGACAGCGGGATCCACGAGCAGTACTTC. As protein: CATSGVSDSGIHEQYF. J is TRBJ2-7 and V is TRBV10-1; D possibly corresponds to TRBD2 (7 bases). The CDR3 covers 16 residues. Trimming removed 10 bases from V and 5 bases from J, with 27 bases in between. The germline V gene encodes CDR1 WNHNN and CDR2 SYGVQD (reference sequence).

This clone was detected only once. The chain recombines TRBV7-7 with TRBJ2-2; 9 bases line up with TRBD1. Germline CDR1 reads SSHAT; CDR2 reads FNYEAQ (reference sequence). This CDR3 spans 16 amino acids. V lost 5 bases, J lost 0 bases, and 4 bases stayed unmatched. CDR3 in amino acids: CASSITGGANTGELFF. CDR3 DNA sequence: TGTGCCAGCAGCATAACAGGGGGCGCGAACACCGGGGAGCTGTTTTTT.

V is TRBV5-4 and J is TRBJ2-7; TRBD2 matches 8 bases. The CDR3 extends over 16 amino acids. J lost 3 bases, V lost 4 bases, and 12 bases had no gene match. Germline V lookup: CDR1 SGHNT, CDR2 YYREEE (reference sequence). The CDR3 here is CASSPGGGLGRYEQYF. In nucleotides, the CDR3 is TGTGCCAGCAGCCCCGGGGGGGGCCTCGGGCGCTACGAGCAGTACTTC.

This clone has only one observation. The CDR3 DNA reads TGTGCCAGCAGTCAGAGCGGGGGGGCTTACGAGCAGTACTTC. Translation: CASSQSGGAYEQYF. This chain connects TRBV28 to TRBJ2-7; TRBD2 aligns across 10 bases. CDR1 MDHEN and CDR2 SYDVKM come from the germline V gene. J lost 4 bases, V lost 5 bases, and 5 bases had no gene match. The length of the CDR3 is 14 residues. Full variable domain (missing parts from reference TRBV28 and TRBJ2-7): DVKVTQSSRYLVKRTGEKVFLECVQDMDHENMFWYRQDPGLGLRLIYFSYDVKMKEKGDIPEGYSVSREKKERFSLILESASTNQTSMYLCASSQSGGAYEQYFGPGTRLTVT.

This chain links TRBV28 with TRBJ2-7, with TRBD2 matching 10 bases. Germline CDR1 MDHEN, CDR2 SYDVKM. This CDR3 has 14 amino acids. J was trimmed by 3 bases and V by 4 bases; bases with no gene match: 3. The CDR3 loop is CASSSTSGIYEQYF. The CDR3 DNA follows: TGTGCCAGCAGTTCTACTAGCGGGATCTACGAGCAGTACTTC.

Only a few counts were recorded for this clone. CDR3 nucleotides: TGTGCCAGCAGCAGACAATCCGGGACTAGCGGGGTGAATGAGCAGTTCTTC. It translates to CASSRQSGTSGVNEQFF. J is TRBJ2-1 and V is TRBV27; 13 bases match TRBD2. Germline values: CDR1 MNHEY, CDR2 SMNVEV (reference sequence). V lost 6 bases to trimming and J lost 7 bases; unmatched junction nucleotides: 12. CDR3 length: 17 residues.

The chain is built from TRBV5-5 and TRBJ1-5; tentative D call: TRBD1 (6 bases). The CDR3 runs to 17 residues. Germline V CDR1 and CDR2: SGHKS, YYEKEE (reference sequence). Between the trimmed V and J ends, which lost 3 bases and 0 bases, there was a span of 16 bases. CDR3 sequence (DNA): TGTGCCAGCAGCTCGATTATGGGGGCCGGTAGCAATCAGCCCCAGCATTTT. Encoded protein: CASSSIMGAGSNQPQHF.

The chain carries TRBV12-5 and TRBJ1-1; D is unclear. V was shortened by 4 bases and J by 0 bases, with 9 bases between the two germline ends. Germline-derived CDR1 and CDR2 are LGHNT and FRNRAP. The CDR3 runs 14 residues. The CDR3 sequence: CASGWRAMNTEAFF. CDR3 DNA: TGTGCTAGTGGTTGGCGAGCCATGAACACTGAAGCTTTCTTT. The full variable domain, with the rest looked up from reference TRBV12-5 and TRBJ1-1, is DARVTQTPRHKVTEMGQEVTMRCQPILGHNTVFWYRQTMMQGLELLAYFRNRAPLDDSGMPKDRFSAEMPDATLATLKIQPSEPRDSAVYFCASGWRAMNTEAFFGQGTRLTVV.

The chain has TRBV28 and TRBJ1-6; 7 bases align to TRBD1. CDR3 length: 18 amino acids. Per the germline V gene, CDR1 is MDHEN and CDR2 is SYDVKM. With V trimmed by 4 bases and J by 0 bases, 9 bases remained unmatched. The CDR3 DNA reads as TGTGCCAGCAGTTCGAAGCGGGACAGAAGCTCCTATAATTCACCCCTCCACTTT. This gives the protein CASSSKRDRSSYNSPLHF. The variable domain in full, completed from reference TRBV28 and TRBJ1-6, reads DVKVTQSSRYLVKRTGEKVFLECVQDMDHENMFWYRQDPGLGLRLIYFSYDVKMKEKGDIPEGYSVSREKKERFSLILESASTNQTSMYLCASSSKRDRSSYNSPLHFGNGTRLTVT.

Only a few counts were recorded for this clone. The gene calls are TRBV4-1 and TRBJ1-6, with 8 bases that match TRBD1. The germline CDR1 and CDR2 sequences are MGHRA and YSYEKL. The length of the CDR3 is 16 residues. J gave up 14 bases and V 0 bases, and 12 bases lay outside the gene matches. CDR3 coding DNA: TGCGCCAGCAGCCAAGATCGCCCCAGGGGGCTATCCACCCTCCACTTT. Its protein is CASSQDRPRGLSTLHF.

The J gene is TRBJ1-4, the V gene TRBV4-1; TRBD1 matches 11 bases. The CDR3 sequence is 15 residues long. Per the germline V gene, CDR1 is MGHRA and CDR2 is YSYEKL. Trimming cost V 1 base and J 7 bases; bases outside gene matches: 2. CDR3 nucleotide sequence: TGCGCCAGCAGCCAAGTGGGACAGGGGGTTGAAAAACTGTTTTTT. Its translation is CASSQVGQGVEKLFF.

The chain couples TRBV7-2 to TRBJ1-4, with D perhaps matching TRBD1 (6 bases). Germline CDR1 is SGHTA and CDR2 is FQGNSA. The CDR3 extends over 16 amino acids. Trimming took 5 bases from V and 8 from J, leaving 21 bases between them. The CDR3 nucleotides read TGTGCCAGCAGCCCCCGGACAGCCGGGGCGTCGGAAAAACTGTTTTTT. It yields the protein CASSPRTAGASEKLFF.

The J gene is TRBJ2-6, the V gene TRBV28, with D uncertain. This CDR3 has 15 amino acids. The V end lost 4 bases, the J end lost 1 base, and 8 bases lay between the germline ends. Looked up from germline, CDR1 is MDHEN and CDR2 is SYDVKM. In nucleotides, the CDR3 is TGTGCCAGCAGTTCCGGATTATCTGGGGCCAACGTCCTGACTTTC. Its translation is CASSSGLSGANVLTF.

The J gene is TRBJ2-1, the V gene TRBV4-2; 10 positions match TRBD2. Trimming at V came to 1 base and at J to 6 bases, leaving 6 bases not matched to a gene. The germline gives CDR1 LGHNA, CDR2 YNFKEQ. CDR3 length: 16 amino acids. CDR3 in amino acids: CASSQVVVAGGNEQFF. Here the CDR3 DNA reads TGTGCCAGCAGCCAAGTAGTGGTAGCGGGAGGCAATGAGCAGTTCTTC.

The chain combines TRBV10-2 with TRBJ2-3, with TRBD2 as a possible D gene (5 bases). Germline values: CDR1 WSHSY, CDR2 SAAADI. Trimming removed 7 bases at V and 2 bases at J, with 16 bases between. The CDR3 loop spans 15 amino acids. The CDR3 protein is CASTKREGNTDTQYF. CDR3 nucleotide sequence: TGCGCCAGCACGAAGAGGGAAGGAAACACAGATACGCAGTATTTT.